Below are 27 T cell receptor beta chains sequenced from a single sample in a study. TCRdb re-derived calls from the reads in MiXCR, one entry per CDR3 protein. Of 3,500 to 5,000 distinct CDR3 sequences listed, roughly a tenth are singletons. Sequencing input: CD4+ T cells from synovial fluid. The receptors originated from a human donor with rheumatoid arthritis.

In its sample, this clonotype is medium-sized (0.01 to 0.1%). This rearrangement joins TRBV20-1 to TRBJ2-1; D gene uncertain. CDR3 size: 13 residues. V was pared by 3 bases and J by 0 bases, with 6 bases between. The germline V gene encodes CDR1 DFQATT and CDR2 SNEGSKA (reference sequence). The CDR3 sequence: CSASQSSYNEQFF. The CDR3 nucleotides are TGCAGTGCTAGTCAGAGCTCCTACAATGAGCAGTTCTTC.

This clonotype was picked up many times. The chain carries TRBV20-1 and TRBJ1-5, with D possibly TRBD1 on 6 matching bases. The CDR3 consists of 17 residues. V gave up 6 bases and J gave up 2 bases, with 23 bases separating them. CDR1 is DFQATT, CDR2 SNEGSKA, per germline (reference sequence). CDR3 nucleotide sequence: TGCAGTGCCCTAGCATGGCAGGGGCCACAGGGCAATCAGCCCCAGCATTTT. This codes for CSALAWQGPQGNQPQHF.

The rearrangement joins TRBV6-5 to TRBJ1-2; 8 positions match TRBD1. CDR1 MNHEY and CDR2 SVGAGI come from the germline V gene. The CDR3 covers 15 residues. Trimming took 6 bases from V and 1 from J; bases not matched to a gene: 7. The CDR3 region is CASSSQGGYNYGYTF. CDR3 bases: TGTGCCAGCAGCTCACAGGGGGGTTATAACTATGGCTACACCTTC.

By proportion, this clonotype is medium-sized (0.01 to 0.1%). V gene TRBV6-2 or TRBV6-3 combines with J gene TRBJ2-7; 13 nucleotides match TRBD2. Looked up from germline, CDR1 is MNHEY and CDR2 is SVGEGT. Trimming removed 6 bases from V and 0 bases from J; junction bases left unmatched: 14. The CDR3 consists of 19 residues. This CDR3 is CASSPISGTSGIRSYEQYF. The CDR3 bases are TGTGCCAGCAGCCCCATTTCCGGGACTAGCGGGATTCGCTCCTACGAGCAGTACTTC.

Sample share makes this clonotype medium-sized (0.01 to 0.1%). V usage is TRBV19 and J usage is TRBJ2-7; 14 bases are shared with TRBD2. In germline, CDR1 is LNHDA, CDR2 SQIVND (reference sequence). CDR3 size: 11 residues. The V and J ends lost 10 bases and 11 bases, in that order; junction bases with no gene match: 4. The CDR3 spells CATGTSGSKYF. The CDR3 DNA follows: TGTGCCACAGGGACTAGCGGGAGTAAGTACTTC.

This clonotype is categorized as medium-sized. The gene calls are TRBV11-3 and TRBJ2-3; D is ambiguous. The CDR3 spans 15 residues. Trimming cost V 0 bases and J 5 bases, with 12 bases left between them. In germline, CDR1 is SGHNT, CDR2 YENEEA. CDR3 sequence: CASSLDEGSGDTQYF. CDR3 nucleotide sequence: TGTGCCAGCAGCTTAGATGAAGGGTCAGGAGATACGCAGTATTTT.

The sample holds many counts of this clonotype. The chain recombines TRBV6-6 with TRBJ1-6; no firm D call. Germline V gene lookup returns CDR1 MNHNY and CDR2 SVGAGI (reference sequence). Trimming left V 8 bases short and J 1 base short, with 6 bases between. This CDR3 comprises 13 residues. CDR3 sequence reads: CASAFSYNSPLHF. The DNA of the CDR3 is TGTGCCAGCGCGTTTTCCTATAATTCACCCCTCCACTTT.

In this sample, this clonotype is medium-sized (0.01 to 0.1%). The gene calls are TRBV7-3 and TRBJ2-1; 7 bases align to TRBD2. The V gene end was trimmed by 5 bases and the J gene end by 2 bases; junction bases not matched to a gene: 6. The length of the CDR3 is 15 residues. CDR1 SGHTA and CDR2 FQGTGA come from the germline V gene. DNA of the CDR3: TGTGCCAGCAGCCAGAGCGGGGCCACCTACAATGAGCAGTTCTTC. Translated: CASSQSGATYNEQFF.

The rearrangement joins TRBV20-1 to TRBJ2-1; TRBD2 matches at 7 bases. Germline values: CDR1 DFQATT, CDR2 SNEGSKA (reference sequence). The CDR3 runs to 15 residues. After removal of 3 bases from V and 7 bases from J, the junction contained 12 bases not matched to a gene. The CDR3 is CSARRLGGGVNEQFF. DNA of the CDR3: TGCAGTGCTAGGCGTCTGGGGGGGGGTGTGAATGAGCAGTTCTTC.

In this sample, this clonotype is medium-sized. This chain joins TRBV20-1 and TRBJ1-6; D is ambiguous. The V end was cut by 1 base, the J end by 4 bases, with 11 bases between. This CDR3 has 15 amino acids. Germline V lookup: CDR1 DFQATT, CDR2 SNEGSKA (reference sequence). CDR3: CSARVRTNYNSPLHF. The CDR3 DNA is TGCAGTGCTAGAGTTCGTACAAATTATAATTCACCCCTCCACTTT.

This clonotype was counted many times. The chain is built from TRBV2 and TRBJ1-5, with TRBD1 identical over 9 bases. The germline V gene encodes CDR1 SNHLY and CDR2 FYNNEI. This CDR3 comprises 14 residues. J was trimmed by 6 bases and V by 5 bases; bases with no gene match: 5. This CDR3 reads CASSWGQGTQPQHF. In DNA form, the CDR3 reads TGTGCCAGCAGTTGGGGACAGGGAACTCAGCCCCAGCATTTT.

Ten or more counts support this clonotype. The V and J genes are TRBV29-1 and TRBJ2-1, with D uncertain. Germline V lookup: CDR1 SQVTM, CDR2 ANQGSEA. This CDR3 has 14 residues. V lost 0 bases, J lost 6 bases, and 12 bases lay in between. CDR3 sequence: CSVEDSGSGNEQFF. Here the CDR3 DNA reads TGCAGCGTTGAAGACTCTGGTTCCGGCAATGAGCAGTTCTTC.

This clonotype is medium-sized in the sample. J is TRBJ2-4 and V is TRBV20-1, with D perhaps TRBD2 (6 bases). Germline-derived CDR1 and CDR2 are DFQATT and SNEGSKA (reference sequence). The germline V and J ends were trimmed by 3 bases and 0 bases, with 9 bases remaining between them. This CDR3 has 14 amino acids. The CDR3 nucleotides are TGCAGTGCTAGGTGGGACTTAGCCAAAAACATTCAGTACTTC. It translates to CSARWDLAKNIQYF.

By share of the sample, this clonotype is large. The chain recombines TRBV6-2 or TRBV6-3 with TRBJ2-7; a weak D match, TRBD1 (5 bases). Trimming stripped 8 bases from V and 2 bases from J, with 7 bases between. CDR1 is MNHEY and CDR2 is SVGEGT in the germline V gene. CDR3 size: 11 residues. CDR3: CASGHAYEQYF. The CDR3 DNA sequence: TGTGCCAGCGGACATGCCTACGAGCAGTACTTC.

The DNA for the CDR3 is TGTGCCAGCAGTTTCGGTCGGGGGACGTGGAATGAGCAGTTCTTC. Its translation is CASSFGRGTWNEQFF. V is TRBV12-3 or TRBV12-4 and J is TRBJ2-1, with D possibly TRBD2 on 6 matching bases. V lost 3 bases and J lost 7, with 16 bases in between. This CDR3 is built from 15 residues.

A note on this clonotype: This may come from a read error, since a much larger clone is one base off. The CDR3 end shows no conserved phenylalanine or tryptophan, and so a read error is likely. V and J are TRBV7-2 and TRBJ2-7, with a possible D match to TRBD1 (5 bases). V was trimmed by 2 bases and J by 6 bases, leaving 8 bases between them. The CDR3 consists of 12 residues. Germline V gives CDR1 SGHTA, CDR2 FQGNSA. CDR3 in amino acids: CASSLWTSEQYI. The CDR3 DNA sequence: TGTGCCAGCAGCTTATGGACATCCGAGCAGTACATC.

This clonotype has a count of ten or more. The genes are TRBV6-5 and TRBJ2-7; D is possibly TRBD1 or TRBD2 (6 bases each). The CDR3 loop spans 14 amino acids. The V gene lost 2 bases and the J gene lost 2 bases, with 10 bases spanning the gap. Germline V gives CDR1 MNHEY, CDR2 SVGAGI. CDR3 coding DNA: TGTGCCAGCAGTTACGGGGGGCAACCCTACGAGCAGTACTTC. This encodes CASSYGGQPYEQYF.

Sample share makes this clonotype medium-sized. The chain joins TRBV20-1 to TRBJ2-1; TRBD1 might be the D (5 bases). Germline CDR1 DFQATT, CDR2 SNEGSKA (reference sequence). The length of the CDR3 is 15 residues. Trimming removed 5 bases from V and 0 bases from J, with 14 bases in between. Here the CDR3 DNA reads TGCAGTGCTGAGGCTGGGGCCAGCTCCTACAATGAGCAGTTCTTC. It codes for CSAEAGASSYNEQFF.

In its sample, this clonotype ranks as medium-sized. The chain employs TRBV7-3 and TRBJ2-3; D possibly matches TRBD1 or TRBD2 (5 bases each). The ends were cut back, 2 bases at V and 4 bases at J, with 13 bases in the middle. The CDR3 runs to 15 residues. The germline V gene encodes CDR1 SGHTA and CDR2 FQGTGA. CDR3: CASSLGPLGADTQYF. Here the CDR3 DNA reads TGTGCCAGCAGCTTAGGGCCCCTGGGGGCAGATACGCAGTATTTT.

This clonotype is categorized as medium-sized. V usage is TRBV19 and J usage is TRBJ1-1; D unclear. Germline CDR1 reads LNHDA; CDR2 reads SQIVND (reference sequence). V lost 4 bases to trimming and J lost 5 bases, with 14 bases between them. This CDR3 comprises 14 residues. CDR3 sequence: CASSNGLGGTEAFF. The CDR3, as DNA: TGTGCCAGTAGTAATGGCTTGGGAGGGACTGAAGCTTTCTTT.

This clonotype was counted a few times. V gene TRBV7-9 combines with J gene TRBJ1-2; tentative D call: TRBD1 (6 bases). The CDR3 is 13 residues long. Between the trimmed V and J ends, which lost 4 bases and 2 bases, there was a span of 8 bases. Per the germline V gene, CDR1 is SEHNR and CDR2 is FQNEAQ (reference sequence). The CDR3 DNA reads TGTGCCAGCAGCTCCGGACAGAACTATGGCTACACCTTC. Amino acid sequence: CASSSGQNYGYTF.

The sample holds a few counts of this clonotype. A read error may produce the germline difference seen at one junction end. The V call is TRBV29-1, the J call TRBJ2-4; D not resolved. CDR1 and CDR2 from the germline V gene are SQVTM and ANQGSEA. CDR3 length: 12 amino acids. Here the CDR3 reads CSVRQAKNIRYF. The CDR3 DNA reads as TGCAGCGTACGACAAGCCAAAAACATTCGGTACTTC.

This clonotype is termed medium-sized (0.01 to 0.1%). The V and J genes are TRBV6-5 and TRBJ1-1; D is ambiguous. The V and J ends lost 0 bases and 3 bases respectively, with 11 bases between them. This CDR3 is built from 15 residues. Germline loops: CDR1 MNHEY, CDR2 SVGAGI. DNA for the CDR3: TGTGCCAGCAGTTACTCAACCGGGTCGGACACTGAAGCTTTCTTT. Amino acids: CASSYSTGSDTEAFF.

For this clonotype: Being one base from a much bigger clone, this may be a read error. The rearrangement links TRBV18 to TRBJ2-7; 11 bases map to TRBD2. From germline, CDR1 is KGHSH and CDR2 LQKENI. The CDR3 totals 17 residues. As DNA, the CDR3 is TGTGTCAGCTCACCGATAGCGGGAGGGCATTCTTTCCCCGAGCAGTACTTC. It codes for CVSSPIAGGHSFPEQYF.

In its sample, this clonotype was seen many times. The rearrangement uses TRBV7-2 and TRBJ2-3; 15 bases are a match to TRBD2. This CDR3 contains 17 residues. V dropped 5 bases and J dropped 5; count of bases not matched to a gene: 8. The V gene's germline CDR1 is SGHTA and CDR2 FQGNSA. Written as DNA, the CDR3 is TGTGCCAGCAGCCTCGGACTAGCGGGAGGGCCGGGAGATACGCAGTATTTT. Encoded protein: CASSLGLAGGPGDTQYF.

Notes on this clonotype: Since a much larger clone is just one base distant, this may be a read error. The genes are TRBV7-9 and TRBJ2-7; a weak D match, TRBD2 (5 bases). Germline CDR1 and CDR2: SEHNR and FQNEAQ (reference sequence). Trimming removed 3 bases from V and 3 bases from J, with 9 bases in between. The CDR3 is 13 amino acids. CDR3 in amino acids: CASSFTRDYEQYF. In nucleotides, the CDR3 is TGTGCCAGCAGCTTTACCCGGGACTACGAGCAGTACTTC.

On this clonotype itself: A read error is possible here, since a much larger clone lies one base away. The chain employs TRBV29-1 and TRBJ2-2; a weak D match, TRBD2 (6 bases). In germline, CDR1 is SQVTM, CDR2 ANQGSEA. With 8 bases removed from V and 4 bases from J, the gap between germline ends came to 17 bases. The CDR3 totals 14 residues. The chain's CDR3 is CSFKVGGVTGELFF. CDR3 sequence (DNA): TGCAGCTTTAAGGTGGGAGGAGTCACCGGGGAGCTGTTTTTT.